A single sample gave rise to the 3 T cell receptor beta chains below, sequenced in a study of blood T cell repertoires in COVID-19. Sequencing used immunoSEQ multiplex PCR; TCRdb keeps in-frame clones, though not all of them. The sample consists of under 45,000 clones, 80% of them appearing once. Specimen: peripheral blood. The receptor set was obtained from a man older than 75 with acute or convalescent COVID-19.

The DNA for the CDR3 is TGTGCCTGGAGCGACTCGGGAATACGGAACACTGAAGCTTTCTTT. It specifies CAWSDSGIRNTEAFF. This chain uses TRBV30 with TRBJ1-1, with no clear D. Germline V gene data show CDR1 as GTSNPN and CDR2 as SVGIG (reference sequence). This CDR3 comprises 15 residues. Trimming took 3 bases from V and 1 from J, leaving 15 bases between them.

Only one count was recorded for this clone. The chain employs TRBV3-1 (or the pseudogene TRBV3-2) and TRBJ1-1; D gene uncertain. Germline CDR1 is LGHDT and CDR2 is YNNKEL (reference sequence). Trimming left V 1 base short and J 4 bases short, with 10 bases between. The CDR3 consists of 14 residues. In nucleotides, the CDR3 is TGTGCCAGCAGCCAAGGCCTGGAGGGCACTGAAGCTTTCTTT. The encoded protein is CASSQGLEGTEAFF.

V gene TRBV7-2 combines with J gene TRBJ1-3; 7 bases fit TRBD1. Germline V lookup: CDR1 SGHTA, CDR2 FQGNSA. The CDR3 has 14 residues. The trim removed 5 bases at V and 6 bases at J, leaving 7 bases unmatched. The CDR3, as DNA: TGTGCCAGCAGCAAAGACAGGGTAGCAAACACCATATATTTT. As protein: CASSKDRVANTIYF.